This T cell receptor beta chain was identified during a study of T-cell memory formation after mild COVID-19. Study outcomes and limitations: CD4+ contracting clones were mainly CM and EM; CD8+ ones, EMRA. What remained unconfirmed was the SARS-CoV-2 specificity of second-wave clones peaking on day 37. The pre-infection memory compartment contained some responding clones, suggesting cross-reactive memory joined.

The TCR alpha and TCR beta cDNA libraries, bearing sample barcodes and UMIs, were generated by 5'RACE using constant-segment primers. MiXCR, run by TCRdb on the 5' RACE reads, gives a single entry per CDR3 protein. The sample includes about 270,000 distinct CDR3 sequences, more than 15% of them seen just once. There are 16 residues in the CDR3. Germline loops: CDR1 SGHTA, CDR2 FQGNSA. Unmatched junction bases numbered 13, after V lost 5 bases and J lost 7 bases. This clonotype was observed many times. Antigen unknown. The clonotype comes from a man between 18 and 35 years old who had mild COVID-19 (a few samples of this study predate the infection). Cell type and time point are not known. Sample: PBMCs or a T cell subset sorted from them (not recorded which). This sequence joins TRBV7-2 and TRBJ2-1; 8 bases match TRBD2. Written as DNA, the CDR3 is TGTGCCAGCAGCCCCGGCGGGGGGACCCCTCGAAATGAGCAGTTCTTC. Translating it yields CASSPGGGTPRNEQFF.